Sequencing of this TCR beta chain was carried out in a study of blood T cell repertoires in COVID-19. Study context: The United States, Italy and Spain provided the acute and convalescent COVID-19 samples. The cDNA or gDNA used as material had been derived from T cells, B-cell-depleted T cells, or PBMCs.

Participant-reported clinical history was the basis for cohort assignment. The study recruited exposed participants who had met a COVID-19 case within 2 weeks before entry. Germline V CDR1 and CDR2: SGHNT, YENEEA. The length of the CDR3 is 13 residues. With 4 bases removed from V and 5 bases from J, the gap between germline ends came to 9 bases. Here immunoSEQ multiplex PCR was the method, and the copy in TCRdb shows in-frame clones only, minus some. Found here are about 140,000 clones, about 80% of them singletons; the top ten hold approximately 1.8%. Sequencing was done on a sample of PBMCs or T cells enriched from blood (not recorded which). V usage is TRBV11-3 and J usage is TRBJ1-5; D gene ambiguous. The sequence came from a woman under 30 who had been exposed to COVID-19. DNA for the CDR3: TGTGCCAGCAGCTCTGGCAGTCATCAGCCCCAGCATTTT. Translated: CASSSGSHQPQHF.